This record covers a single TCR beta chain. The antigen is not known. The data derive from a study of CD4+ T cells in melanoma. Study observations and caveats: CD8+ T cell, macrophage and B cell function reportedly correlated with neoantigen-specific CD4+ T cells. Reportedly, melanoma neoantigen-specific CD4+ T cells showed varied differentiation states.

Germline V CDR1 and CDR2: MNHEY, SMNVEV (reference sequence). The CDR3 is made up of 19 amino acids. Trimming left V 6 bases short and J 0 bases short, with 24 bases between. Only in-frame clones appear in the TCRdb table, and some are missing; sequencing was by immunoSEQ multiplex PCR. The sample consists of about 120,000 clones, 80% to 95% of them appearing once. The material sequenced was peripheral blood. The TCR was taken from a human donor with melanoma. J is TRBJ1-5 and V is TRBV27; possible D gene TRBD1, 5 bases. CDR3 nucleotides: TGTGCCAGCAGGCCGAGGGGCTTAAGTGATTTCAATAGCAATCAGCCCCAGCATTTT. It encodes CASRPRGLSDFNSNQPQHF.